These T cell receptor beta chains were read from a single sample in a study of T cell responses to AZD1222 COVID-19 vaccine. The table came from immunoSEQ multiplex PCR; TCRdb's copy has only in-frame clones and leaves some out. The sample contains about 98,000 clones, almost 85% of which appear only once. Sequenced here: peripheral blood, sampled on day 0 of AZD1222 vaccination. These receptors came from an adult in good health. Both conserved end residues are trimmed from each CDR3.

j_call	v_call	cdr3_aa
TRBJ1-2	TRBV6-5	ASSYNSAGAWYGYT
TRBJ1-3	TRBV5-4	ASSSGTPNSGNTIY
TRBJ1-1	TRBV5-1	ASSLVPTGTGNTEAF
TRBJ2-4	TRBV3-1/TRBV3-2	ASSQDLGLAKNIQY
TRBJ1-5	TRBV15	ATSRDRARGDQPQH
TRBJ2-5	TRBV11-3	ASRSGTGIQETQY
TRBJ2-3	TRBV27	ASSSYGSVADTQY
TRBJ1-4	TRBV6-5	ASRSRQGLTEKLF
TRBJ1-4	TRBV7-9	ASSPGDHGGEKLF
TRBJ2-2	TRBV15	ATSRAPSSRPDRGAV
TRBJ2-1	TRBV7-9	AGGQNYNEQF
TRBJ2-2	TRBV9	ASTSSPGRKELF
TRBJ1-3	TRBV7-2	ASRPGGPGNTIY
TRBJ1-2	TRBV18	ASSPTGTKPYGYT
TRBJ2-7	TRBV7-9	ASSLVGLRGSYEQY
TRBJ2-5	TRBV2	ATKGDLASGKTQY
TRBJ1-2	TRBV19	ASSLQWVREFNYGYT
TRBJ2-1	TRBV7-2	ASSLGGLGQF
TRBJ2-3	TRBV7-6	ASSLGEGQGIADTQY
TRBJ2-6	TRBV9	ASSVVPSSSGANVLT
TRBJ1-3	TRBV19	ASSIKELPSGNTIY
TRBJ1-1	TRBV5-1	ASSSGGQTLMNTEAF
TRBJ2-1	TRBV19	ATRERGGPNEQF
TRBJ1-5	TRBV2	ASVGQVNQPQH
TRBJ2-2	TRBV6-6	ASSPVWGELF
TRBJ2-7	TRBV9	ASSQLAETYEQY
TRBJ1-1	TRBV9	ASSVGWEINTEAF
TRBJ2-1	TRBV19	ASKVDNEQF
TRBJ1-6	TRBV7-9	ASSSGGYYSPLH
TRBJ1-1	TRBV20-1	SAPNRVVAF